The TCR beta chain under discussion was sequenced for a study of blood T cell repertoires in COVID-19. Study in general: COVID-19 samples from acute and convalescent phases originated in the United States, Italy and Spain. The analysed material was cDNA or gDNA that came from T cells, B-cell-depleted T cells, or PBMCs.

CDR3 length: 15 residues. The ends lost 0 bases at V and 7 bases at J; junction bases unmatched: 6. CDR1 is SGHAT, CDR2 FQNNGV, per germline. Per the original methods: Scientists estimated how many nucleated cells there were by amplifying reference gene primers. Data came from immunoSEQ multiplex PCR; TCRdb stores just in-frame clones and leaves some out. V and J calls and clone size follow that table, whereas D and trimming were derived from the DNA. This sample has about 35,000 clones; over 70% occur once, and the top ten carry roughly a tenth. In its sample, this clone was seen a few times. This sequence joins TRBV11-2 and TRBJ2-5; 9 bases align to TRBD1. The clonotype was recovered from a man older than 75 with active COVID-19. Material for sequencing was peripheral blood. The CDR3 DNA is TGTGCCAGCAGCTTAGAACGGGGACAGGGAGGGACCCAGTACTTC. This codes for CASSLERGQGGTQYF.